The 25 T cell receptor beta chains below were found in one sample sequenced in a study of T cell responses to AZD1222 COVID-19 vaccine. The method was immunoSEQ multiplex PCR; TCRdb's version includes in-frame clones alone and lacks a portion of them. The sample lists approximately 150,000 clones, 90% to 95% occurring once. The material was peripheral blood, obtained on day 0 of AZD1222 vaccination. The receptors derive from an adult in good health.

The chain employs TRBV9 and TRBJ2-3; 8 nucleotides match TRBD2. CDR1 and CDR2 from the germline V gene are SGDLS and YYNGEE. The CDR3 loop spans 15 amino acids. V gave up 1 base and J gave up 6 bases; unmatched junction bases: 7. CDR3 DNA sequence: TGTGCCAGCAGCGTAAGCGGGAGAACAGGGGATACGCAGTATTTT. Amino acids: CASSVSGRTGDTQYF.

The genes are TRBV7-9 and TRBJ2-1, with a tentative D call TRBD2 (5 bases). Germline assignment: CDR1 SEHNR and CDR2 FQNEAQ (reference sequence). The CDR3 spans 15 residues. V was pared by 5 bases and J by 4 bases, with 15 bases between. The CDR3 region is CASSAIEGPYNEQFF. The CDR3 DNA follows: TGTGCCAGCAGCGCCATTGAGGGTCCTTACAATGAGCAGTTCTTC.

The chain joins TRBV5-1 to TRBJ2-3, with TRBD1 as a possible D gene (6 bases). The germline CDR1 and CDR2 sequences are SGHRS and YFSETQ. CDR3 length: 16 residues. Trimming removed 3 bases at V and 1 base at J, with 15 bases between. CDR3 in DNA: TGCGCCAGCAGCTCGAAGGACAGTTTTGGCACAGATACGCAGTATTTT. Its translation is CASSSKDSFGTDTQYF.

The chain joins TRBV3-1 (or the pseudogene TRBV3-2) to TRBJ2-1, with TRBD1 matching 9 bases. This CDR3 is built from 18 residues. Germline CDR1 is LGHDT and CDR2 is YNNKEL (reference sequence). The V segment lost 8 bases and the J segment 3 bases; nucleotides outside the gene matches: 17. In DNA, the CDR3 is TGTGCCAGCTTTGCCGGGACAGGGTTCGGGCCCGGCTACAATGAGCAGTTCTTC. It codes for CASFAGTGFGPGYNEQFF.

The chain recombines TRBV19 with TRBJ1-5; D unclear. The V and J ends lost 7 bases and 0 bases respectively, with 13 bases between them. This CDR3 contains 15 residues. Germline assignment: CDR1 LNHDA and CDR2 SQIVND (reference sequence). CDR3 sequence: CASKEQTYSNQPQHF. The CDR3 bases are TGTGCCAGTAAGGAACAGACATATAGCAATCAGCCCCAGCATTTT.

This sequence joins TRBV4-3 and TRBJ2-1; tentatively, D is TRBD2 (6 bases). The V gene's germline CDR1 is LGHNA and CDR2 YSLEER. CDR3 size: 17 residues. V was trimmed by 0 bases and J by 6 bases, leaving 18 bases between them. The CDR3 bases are TGCGCCAGCAGCCAAGACCCCGGGACTTATGTCCCCAATGAGCAGTTCTTC. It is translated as CASSQDPGTYVPNEQFF.

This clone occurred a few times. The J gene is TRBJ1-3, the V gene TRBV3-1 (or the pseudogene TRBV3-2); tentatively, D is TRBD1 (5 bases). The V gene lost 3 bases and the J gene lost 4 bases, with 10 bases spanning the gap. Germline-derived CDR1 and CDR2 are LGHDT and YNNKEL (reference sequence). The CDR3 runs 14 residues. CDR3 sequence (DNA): TGTGCCAGCAGCCATCACAGGAGGGGAAACACCATATATTTT. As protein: CASSHHRRGNTIYF.

CDR3: CASSPEIRTSGINEQFF. CDR3 nucleotide sequence: TGTGCCAGCAGCCCAGAGATCCGGACTAGCGGGATCAATGAGCAGTTCTTC. The chain links TRBV9 to TRBJ2-1, with 12 bases matching TRBD2. After removal of 4 bases from V and 6 bases from J, the junction contained 11 bases not matched to a gene. CDR1 and CDR2 from the germline V gene are SGDLS and YYNGEE. The CDR3 has 17 amino acids.

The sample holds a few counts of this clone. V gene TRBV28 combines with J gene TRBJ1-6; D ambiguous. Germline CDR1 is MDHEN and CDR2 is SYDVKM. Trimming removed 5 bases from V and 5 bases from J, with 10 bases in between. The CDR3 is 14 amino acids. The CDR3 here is CASSPSRNNSPLHF. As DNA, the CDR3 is TGTGCCAGCAGTCCTTCCAGGAATAATTCACCCCTCCACTTT.

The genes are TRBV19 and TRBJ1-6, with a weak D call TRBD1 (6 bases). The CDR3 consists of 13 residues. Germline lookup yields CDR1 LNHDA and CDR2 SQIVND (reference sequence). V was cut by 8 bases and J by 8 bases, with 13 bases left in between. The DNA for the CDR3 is TGTGCCAGTCAGGGGCAGGGACATTCACCCCTCCACTTT. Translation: CASQGQGHSPLHF.

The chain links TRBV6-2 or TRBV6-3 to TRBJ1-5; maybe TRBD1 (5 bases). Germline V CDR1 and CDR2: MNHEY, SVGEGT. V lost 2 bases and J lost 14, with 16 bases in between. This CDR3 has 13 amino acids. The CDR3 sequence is CASSYVTGGGEHF. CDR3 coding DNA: TGTGCCAGCAGTTACGTAACCGGCGGAGGGGAGCATTTT.

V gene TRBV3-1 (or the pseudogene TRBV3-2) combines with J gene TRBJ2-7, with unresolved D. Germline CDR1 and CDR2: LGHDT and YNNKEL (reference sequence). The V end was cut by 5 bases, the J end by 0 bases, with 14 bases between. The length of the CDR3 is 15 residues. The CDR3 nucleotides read TGTGCCAGCAGCATAACACCGTCTGGCTCCTACGAGCAGTACTTC. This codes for CASSITPSGSYEQYF.

The chain's CDR3 is CASSPRGEPQHF. The CDR3 nucleotides are TGTGCCAGCAGTCCCCGGGGCGAGCCCCAGCATTTT. The chain couples TRBV28 to TRBJ1-5; D might be TRBD1 (5 bases). The V end lost 5 bases, the J end lost 8 bases, and 10 bases lay between the germline ends. Looked up from germline, CDR1 is MDHEN and CDR2 is SYDVKM. The CDR3 runs 12 residues.

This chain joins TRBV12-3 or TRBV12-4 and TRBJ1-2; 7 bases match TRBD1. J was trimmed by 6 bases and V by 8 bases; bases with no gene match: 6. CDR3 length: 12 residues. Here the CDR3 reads CASASTGDGYTF. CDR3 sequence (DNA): TGTGCCAGCGCCTCTACAGGGGATGGCTACACCTTC.

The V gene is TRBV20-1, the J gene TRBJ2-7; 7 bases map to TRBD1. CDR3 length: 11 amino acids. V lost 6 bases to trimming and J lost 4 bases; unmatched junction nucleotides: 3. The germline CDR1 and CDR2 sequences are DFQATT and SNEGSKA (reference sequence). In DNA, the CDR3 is TGCAGTGCCATGACAGGGTACGAGCAGTACTTC. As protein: CSAMTGYEQYF.

CDR3 in DNA: TGTGCCAGCAGCCAAGGTGTGGGGGGGGGCACAGATACGCAGTATTTT. Encoded protein: CASSQGVGGGTDTQYF. The gene calls are TRBV3-1 (or the pseudogene TRBV3-2) and TRBJ2-3, with 7 bases identical to TRBD2. CDR1 LGHDT and CDR2 YNNKEL come from the germline V gene (reference sequence). V lost 1 base, J lost 1 base, and 5 bases stayed unmatched. This CDR3 is built from 16 residues.

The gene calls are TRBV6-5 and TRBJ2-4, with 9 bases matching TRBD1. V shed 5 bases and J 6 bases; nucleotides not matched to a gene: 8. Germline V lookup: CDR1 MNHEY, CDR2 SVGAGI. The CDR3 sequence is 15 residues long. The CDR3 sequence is CASSPTGGLTNIQYF. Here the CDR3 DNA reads TGTGCCAGCAGTCCGACAGGGGGGCTAACAAACATTCAGTACTTC.

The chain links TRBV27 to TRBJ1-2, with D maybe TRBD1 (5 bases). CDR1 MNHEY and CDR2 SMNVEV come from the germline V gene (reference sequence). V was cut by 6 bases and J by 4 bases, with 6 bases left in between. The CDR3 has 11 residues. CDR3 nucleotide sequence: TGTGCCAGCAGCGACAGCTATGGCTACACCTTC. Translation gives CASSDSYGYTF.

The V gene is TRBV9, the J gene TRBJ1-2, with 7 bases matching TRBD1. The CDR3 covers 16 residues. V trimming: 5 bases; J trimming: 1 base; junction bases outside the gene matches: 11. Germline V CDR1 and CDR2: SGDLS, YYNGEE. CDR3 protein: CASSQSGQSVNYGYTF. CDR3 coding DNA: TGTGCCAGCAGTCAATCGGGACAGTCGGTTAACTATGGCTACACCTTC.

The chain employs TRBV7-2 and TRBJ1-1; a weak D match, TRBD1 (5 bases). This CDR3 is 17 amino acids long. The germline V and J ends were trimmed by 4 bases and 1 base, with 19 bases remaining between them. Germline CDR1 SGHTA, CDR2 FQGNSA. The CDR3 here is CASSSMGRERGNTEAFF. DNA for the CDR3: TGTGCCAGCAGCTCAATGGGCAGGGAAAGGGGGAACACTGAAGCTTTCTTT. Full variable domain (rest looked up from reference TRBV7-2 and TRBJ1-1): GAGVSQSPSNKVTEKGKDVELRCDPISGHTALYWYRQSLGQGLEFLIYFQGNSAPDKSGLPSDRFSAERTGGSVSTLTIQRTQQEDSAVYLCASSSMGRERGNTEAFFGQGTRLTVV.

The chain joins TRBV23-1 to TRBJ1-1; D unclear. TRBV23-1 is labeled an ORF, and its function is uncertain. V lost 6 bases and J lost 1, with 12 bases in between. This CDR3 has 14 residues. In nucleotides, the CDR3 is TGCGCCAGCAGCCGCTGGGCGGGGAACACTGAAGCTTTCTTT. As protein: CASSRWAGNTEAFF.

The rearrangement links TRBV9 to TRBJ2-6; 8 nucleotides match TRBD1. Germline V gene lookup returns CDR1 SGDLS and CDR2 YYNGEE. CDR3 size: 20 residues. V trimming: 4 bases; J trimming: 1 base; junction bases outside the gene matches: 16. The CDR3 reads CASSQGALQGAGSGANVLTF. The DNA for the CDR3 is TGTGCCAGCAGCCAGGGGGCCCTTCAGGGGGCGGGTTCTGGGGCCAACGTCCTGACTTTC.

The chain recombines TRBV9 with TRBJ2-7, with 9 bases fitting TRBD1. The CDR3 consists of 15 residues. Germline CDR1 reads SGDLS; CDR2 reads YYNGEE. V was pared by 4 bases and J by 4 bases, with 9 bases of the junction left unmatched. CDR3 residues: CASSPTWTGDYEQYF. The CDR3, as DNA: TGTGCCAGCAGCCCGACTTGGACAGGGGATTACGAGCAGTACTTC.

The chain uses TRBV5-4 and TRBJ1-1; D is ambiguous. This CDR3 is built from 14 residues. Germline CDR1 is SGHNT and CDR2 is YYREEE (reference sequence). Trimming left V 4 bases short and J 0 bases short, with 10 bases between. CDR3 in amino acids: CASSPSPMNTEAFF. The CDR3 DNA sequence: TGTGCCAGCAGCCCCTCTCCCATGAACACTGAAGCTTTCTTT.

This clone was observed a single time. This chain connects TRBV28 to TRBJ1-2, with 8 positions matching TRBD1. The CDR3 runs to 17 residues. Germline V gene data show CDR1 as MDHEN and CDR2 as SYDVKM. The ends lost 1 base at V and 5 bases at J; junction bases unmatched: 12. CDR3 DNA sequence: TGTGCCAGCAGTTTATTGGCAGGGGGCAAGGGCATATATGGCTACACCTTC. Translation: CASSLLAGGKGIYGYTF.